In this sample, the clone carrying this T cell receptor (beta chain) turned up once. Assay used: immunoSEQ multiplex PCR; TCRdb lists only in-frame clones, some missing. The sample consists of about 28,000 clones, approximately 88% of them appearing once. The CDR3 is 15 residues long. CDR1 is SGHDT, CDR2 YYEEEE, per germline. Trimming cost V 0 bases and J 7 bases, with 14 bases left between them. These data belong to a study of blood T cell repertoires in COVID-19. This chain joins TRBV5-6 and TRBJ2-1, with a tentative D call TRBD1 (6 bases). Sample: peripheral blood. This TCR was sampled from a human donor in a cohort sampled during active COVID-19. CDR3 sequence (DNA): TGTGCCAGCAGCTTGGAGCTGACCGGGACAAATGAGCAGTTCTTC. Residues: CASSLELTGTNEQFF.